The source of this T cell receptor beta chain is a study of CD8 T cells in Susac syndrome. Regarding the study as a whole: A relatively small number of individuals underwent TCR sequencing and HLA analysis.

The CDR3 extends over 15 amino acids. V dropped 1 base and J dropped 0 bases, with 10 bases sitting between them. From germline, CDR1 is LGHNA and CDR2 YSLEER. Note on this clonotype: The antigen remains unidentified.

CD8+ and CD4+ blood T cells underwent TCR beta sequencing. Negative isolation yielded CD8+ and CD4+ T cells; FACS enriched TEMRA cells. Reverse transcription used about 0.45 to 1 ug RNA and random hexamers. Multiplex immunoSEQ PCR targeted 54 Vbeta and 13 Jbeta TCR beta segments. TCRdb analysed the immunoSEQ multiplex PCR reads with MiXCR anew, one entry per CDR3 protein. The data show approximately 120,000 distinct CDR3 sequences, about 93% seen once. Sequencing was carried out using CD4+ T cells from PBMCs. This receptor was taken from a human donor in good health. V is TRBV4-3 and J is TRBJ2-7; D is perhaps TRBD1 (6 bases). CDR3 region: CASSQVRDNSYEQYF. CDR3 bases: TGCGCCAGCAGCCAAGTTAGGGACAACTCCTACGAGCAGTACTTC.